This TCR beta chain was sequenced during a study of T-cell reconstitution after alpha-beta-depleted transplantation in children. This clonotype was seen many times. As it was prepared, the TCRbeta library received unique molecular identifiers. TCRdb re-called the PCR reads through MiXCR, storing one row per CDR3 protein. Here the sample spans around 92,000 distinct CDR3 sequences, 12% being singletons. Germline V CDR1 and CDR2: SGHTA, FQGNSA. The trim removed 4 bases at V and 1 base at J, leaving 4 bases unmatched. The CDR3 loop spans 15 amino acids. The source of this sequence is a human donor who donated a stem cell graft to a child with inherited bone marrow failure. The chain has TRBV7-2 and TRBJ1-5; 7 bases align to TRBD1. The source was PBMCs from the stem cell graft donor, collected from the stem cell graft. CDR3 in amino acids: CASSSTGVSNQPQHF. CDR3 nucleotide sequence: TGTGCCAGCAGCTCAACAGGGGTGAGCAATCAGCCCCAGCATTTT. Full variable domain (missing parts from reference TRBV7-2 and TRBJ1-5): GAGVSQSPSNKVTEKGKDVELRCDPISGHTALYWYRQSLGQGLEFLIYFQGNSAPDKSGLPSDRFSAERTGGSVSTLTIQRTQQEDSAVYLCASSSTGVSNQPQHFGDGTRLSIL.